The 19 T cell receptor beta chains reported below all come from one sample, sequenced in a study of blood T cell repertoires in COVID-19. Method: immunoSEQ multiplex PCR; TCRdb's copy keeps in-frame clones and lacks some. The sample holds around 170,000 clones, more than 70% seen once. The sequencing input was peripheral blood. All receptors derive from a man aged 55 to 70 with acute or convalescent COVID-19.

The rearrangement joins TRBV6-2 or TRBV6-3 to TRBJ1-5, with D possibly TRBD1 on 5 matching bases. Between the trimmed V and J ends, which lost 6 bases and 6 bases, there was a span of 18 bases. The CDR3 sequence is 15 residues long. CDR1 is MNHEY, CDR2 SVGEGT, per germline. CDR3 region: CASRYLDGGGQPQHF. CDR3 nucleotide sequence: TGTGCCAGCAGGTACCTGGACGGGGGGGGTCAGCCCCAGCATTTT.

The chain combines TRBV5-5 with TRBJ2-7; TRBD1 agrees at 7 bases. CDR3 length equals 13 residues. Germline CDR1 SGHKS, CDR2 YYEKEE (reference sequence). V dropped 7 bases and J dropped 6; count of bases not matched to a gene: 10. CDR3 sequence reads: CASGLTGKSEQYF. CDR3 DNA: TGTGCCAGCGGGCTGACAGGGAAGAGCGAGCAGTACTTC.

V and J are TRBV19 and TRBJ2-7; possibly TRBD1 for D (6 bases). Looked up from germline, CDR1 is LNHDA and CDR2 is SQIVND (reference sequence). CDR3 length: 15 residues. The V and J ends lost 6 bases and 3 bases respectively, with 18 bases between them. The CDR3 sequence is CASSPILGGDYEQYF. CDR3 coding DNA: TGTGCCAGTAGCCCTATTCTTGGGGGCGACTACGAGCAGTACTTC.

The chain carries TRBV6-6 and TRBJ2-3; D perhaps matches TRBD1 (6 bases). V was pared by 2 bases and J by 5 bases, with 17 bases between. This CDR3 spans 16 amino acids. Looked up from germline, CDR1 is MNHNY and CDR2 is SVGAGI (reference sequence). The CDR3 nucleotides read TGTGCCAGCAGTTACATGGGTGGCAGGGGAATAGATACGCAGTATTTT. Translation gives CASSYMGGRGIDTQYF.

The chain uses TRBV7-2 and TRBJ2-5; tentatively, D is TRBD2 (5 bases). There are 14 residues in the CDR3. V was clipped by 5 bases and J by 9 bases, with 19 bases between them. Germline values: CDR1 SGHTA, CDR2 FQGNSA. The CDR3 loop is CASSPRTPGSAQYF. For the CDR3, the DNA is TGTGCCAGCAGCCCCCGGACCCCGGGGTCGGCCCAGTACTTC.

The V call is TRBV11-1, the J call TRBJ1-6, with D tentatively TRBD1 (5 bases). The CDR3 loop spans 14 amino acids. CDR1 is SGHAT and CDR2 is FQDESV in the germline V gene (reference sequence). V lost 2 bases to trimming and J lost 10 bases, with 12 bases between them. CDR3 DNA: TGTGCCAGCAGCTTAAGGGCAGGGCGATCACCCCTCCACTTT. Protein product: CASSLRAGRSPLHF.

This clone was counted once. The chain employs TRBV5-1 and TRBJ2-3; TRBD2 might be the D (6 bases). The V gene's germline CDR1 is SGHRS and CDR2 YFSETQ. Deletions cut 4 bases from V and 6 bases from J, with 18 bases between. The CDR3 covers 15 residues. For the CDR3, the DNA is TGCGCCAGCAGCCTAAGACTCGGGGGTACGGATACGCAGTATTTT. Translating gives CASSLRLGGTDTQYF. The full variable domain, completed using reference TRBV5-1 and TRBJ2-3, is KAGVTQTPRYLIKTRGQQVTLSCSPISGHRSVSWYQQTPGQGLQFLFEYFSETQRNKGNFPGRFSGRQFSNSRSEMNVSTLELGDSALYLCASSLRLGGTDTQYFGPGTRLTVL.

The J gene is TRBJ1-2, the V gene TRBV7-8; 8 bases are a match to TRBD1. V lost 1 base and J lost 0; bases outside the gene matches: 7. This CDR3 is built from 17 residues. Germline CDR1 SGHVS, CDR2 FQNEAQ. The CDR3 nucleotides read TGTGCCAGCAGCTTAGTAATTAGGACAGGGACTAACTATGGCTACACCTTC. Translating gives CASSLVIRTGTNYGYTF.

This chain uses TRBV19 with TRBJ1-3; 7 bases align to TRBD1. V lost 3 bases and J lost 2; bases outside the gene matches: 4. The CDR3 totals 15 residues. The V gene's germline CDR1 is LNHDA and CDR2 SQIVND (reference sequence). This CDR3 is CASSIGTAPGNTIYF. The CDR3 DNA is TGTGCCAGTAGTATTGGGACAGCTCCTGGAAACACCATATATTTT.

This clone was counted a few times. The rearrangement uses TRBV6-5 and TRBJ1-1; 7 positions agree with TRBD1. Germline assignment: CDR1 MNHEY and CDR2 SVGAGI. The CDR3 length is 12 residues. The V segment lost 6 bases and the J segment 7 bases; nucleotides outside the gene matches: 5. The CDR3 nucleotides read TGTGCCAGCAGGAGGACAGGTAATGAAGCTTTCTTT. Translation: CASRRTGNEAFF.

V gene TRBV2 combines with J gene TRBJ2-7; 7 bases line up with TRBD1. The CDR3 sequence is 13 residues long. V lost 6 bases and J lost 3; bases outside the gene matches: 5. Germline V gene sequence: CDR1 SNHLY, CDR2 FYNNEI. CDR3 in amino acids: CASRQTGIYEQYF. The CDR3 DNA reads TGTGCCAGCAGGCAGACAGGGATCTACGAGCAGTACTTC.

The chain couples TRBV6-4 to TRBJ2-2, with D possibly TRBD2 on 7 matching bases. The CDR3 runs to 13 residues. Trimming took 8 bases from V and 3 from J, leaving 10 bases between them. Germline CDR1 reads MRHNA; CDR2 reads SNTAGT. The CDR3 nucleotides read TGTGCCAGCGGGGGGGCGGACACCGGGGAGCTGTTTTTT. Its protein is CASGGADTGELFF.

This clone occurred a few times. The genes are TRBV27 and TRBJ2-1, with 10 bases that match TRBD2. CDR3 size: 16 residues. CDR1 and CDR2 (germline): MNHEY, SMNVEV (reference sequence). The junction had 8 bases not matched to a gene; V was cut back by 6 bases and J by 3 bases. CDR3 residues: CASRKISGGGYNEQFF. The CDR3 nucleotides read TGTGCCAGCAGAAAAATCAGCGGGGGGGGCTACAATGAGCAGTTCTTC.

The CDR3 here is CASSPGPGTINYGYTF. CDR3 sequence (DNA): TGTGCCAGCTCACCAGGGCCCGGGACAATAAACTATGGCTACACCTTC. The gene calls are TRBV18 and TRBJ1-2; D is possibly TRBD1 (6 bases). CDR3 length equals 16 residues. Germline-derived CDR1 and CDR2 are KGHSH and LQKENI. V was cut by 2 bases and J by 2 bases, with 15 bases left in between.

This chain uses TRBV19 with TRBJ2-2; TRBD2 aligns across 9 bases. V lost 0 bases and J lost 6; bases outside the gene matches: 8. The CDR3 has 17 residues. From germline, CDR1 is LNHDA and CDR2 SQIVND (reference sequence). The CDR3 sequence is CASSIDRGLAIPGELFF. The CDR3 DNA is TGTGCCAGTAGTATAGATCGTGGACTAGCGATCCCCGGGGAGCTGTTTTTT.

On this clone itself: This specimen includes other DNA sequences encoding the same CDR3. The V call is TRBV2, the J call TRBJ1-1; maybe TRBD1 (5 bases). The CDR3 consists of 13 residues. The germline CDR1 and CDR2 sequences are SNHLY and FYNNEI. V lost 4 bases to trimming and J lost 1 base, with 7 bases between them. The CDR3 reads CASSGQGNTEAFF. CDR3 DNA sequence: TGTGCCAGCAGTGGGCAGGGGAACACTGAAGCTTTCTTT.

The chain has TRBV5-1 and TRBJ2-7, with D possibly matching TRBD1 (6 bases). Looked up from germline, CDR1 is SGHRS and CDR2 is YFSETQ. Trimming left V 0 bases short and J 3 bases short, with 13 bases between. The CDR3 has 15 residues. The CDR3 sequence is CASSLGALDSYEQYF. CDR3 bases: TGCGCCAGCAGCTTGGGGGCTCTGGACAGCTACGAGCAGTACTTC.

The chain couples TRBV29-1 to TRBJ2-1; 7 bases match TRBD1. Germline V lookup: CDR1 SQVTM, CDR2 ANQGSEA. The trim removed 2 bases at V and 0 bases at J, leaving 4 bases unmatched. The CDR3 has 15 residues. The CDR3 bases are TGCAGCGTTGAACTGGGACAGAGCTCCTACAATGAGCAGTTCTTC. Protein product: CSVELGQSSYNEQFF.

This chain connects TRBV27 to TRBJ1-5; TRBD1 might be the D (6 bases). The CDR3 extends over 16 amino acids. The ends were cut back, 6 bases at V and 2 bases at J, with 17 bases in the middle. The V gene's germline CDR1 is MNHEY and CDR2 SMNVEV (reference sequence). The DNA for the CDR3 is TGTGCCAGCAGCCCACGGCATGGGGGCGGCAATCAGCCCCAGCATTTT. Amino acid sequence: CASSPRHGGGNQPQHF.